These 24 T cell receptor beta chains were sequenced from one sample in a study of blood T cells in healthy people across ages. A sample-barcoded 5' primer and a J-beta primer mix were used in a second PCR of roughly 7 to 11 cycles. MiXCR, applied by TCRdb to the 5' RACE reads, yields one record per CDR3 protein. The sample includes about 900,000 distinct CDR3 sequences, under 50% of them seen just once. Source material: blood. These receptors were collected from a man in his thirties or forties in good health.

In regard to this clonotype: The junction differs from germline at one of its ends, possibly a read error. CDR3 bases: TGTGCCAGCAGTCCCGCCGGGACAGGGGGCACTGAAGCTTTCTTT. Translation gives CASSPAGTGGTEAFF. The chain joins TRBV5-1 to TRBJ1-1; 11 nucleotides line up with TRBD1. Germline CDR1 is SGHRS and CDR2 is YFSETQ. CDR3 size: 15 residues.

This chain links TRBV9 with TRBJ2-5; TRBD2 is a possible D gene (5 bases). V lost 3 bases and J lost 7, with 16 bases in between. The CDR3 totals 14 residues. Germline assignment: CDR1 SGDLS and CDR2 YYNGEE. The CDR3 protein is CASSATPVGGTQYF. CDR3 nucleotides: TGTGCCAGCAGCGCGACTCCGGTAGGAGGGACCCAGTACTTC.

The genes are TRBV15 and TRBJ1-1; no clear D. Germline V gene sequence: CDR1 LNHNV, CDR2 YYDKDF (reference sequence). V gave up 1 base and J gave up 5 bases, with 11 bases separating them. The CDR3 loop spans 14 amino acids. CDR3 in DNA: TGTGCCACCAGCAGAGTTAGCCCTGGGACTGAAGCTTTCTTT. Its translation is CATSRVSPGTEAFF.

The chain couples TRBV6-5 to TRBJ2-7; TRBD2 matches at 7 bases. V gave up 7 bases and J gave up 2 bases; unmatched junction bases: 2. The germline V gene encodes CDR1 MNHEY and CDR2 SVGAGI. The CDR3 is 12 residues long. The CDR3 reads CASIGGAYEQYF. The CDR3 bases are TGTGCCAGCATTGGGGGGGCCTACGAGCAGTACTTC.

This chain connects TRBV12-3 or TRBV12-4 to TRBJ1-2; 8 positions agree with TRBD1. V dropped 6 bases and J dropped 8; count of bases not matched to a gene: 14. CDR3 length: 15 residues. CDR3 sequence reads: CASSPAGTGSLGYTF. In nucleotides, the CDR3 is TGTGCCAGCAGCCCGGCCGGGACAGGTTCCCTCGGCTACACCTTC.

This sequence joins TRBV2 and TRBJ2-7, with 9 bases lining up with TRBD1. The end of the DNA is better explained by TRBJ2-5, so the J call may be wrong. In germline, CDR1 is SNHLY, CDR2 FYNNEI. The CDR3 is 14 amino acids. The CDR3 region is CASSVNRGPETQYF. In DNA form, the CDR3 reads TGTGCCAGCAGTGTAAACAGGGGGCCGGAGACCCAGTACTTC.

The V and J genes are TRBV14 and TRBJ2-1; TRBD1 matches at 8 bases. Germline V gene data show CDR1 as SGHDN and CDR2 as FVKESK. The CDR3 has 14 amino acids. The V gene end was trimmed by 4 bases and the J gene end by 9 bases; junction bases not matched to a gene: 8. The CDR3 region is CASSPRQGRGEQFF. The CDR3 nucleotides read TGTGCCAGCAGCCCCAGACAGGGGCGCGGTGAGCAGTTCTTC.

This clonotype occurred a few times. V and J are TRBV4-3 and TRBJ2-7; D is possibly TRBD1 (5 bases). Germline values: CDR1 LGHNA, CDR2 YSLEER. The CDR3 extends over 16 amino acids. The V end lost 0 bases, the J end lost 2 bases, and 14 bases lay between the germline ends. The CDR3 bases are TGCGCCAGCAGCCAAGATTTAGGGCAAGGGGCCTACGAGCAGTACTTC. Its translation is CASSQDLGQGAYEQYF.

This clonotype was detected a few times. This sequence joins TRBV6-1 and TRBJ1-2; no definite D call. There are 14 residues in the CDR3. Germline-derived CDR1 and CDR2 are MNHNS and SASEGT. V shed 6 bases and J shed 6 bases, with 17 bases lying between them. The CDR3 protein is CASREPPGIHGYTF. The CDR3 DNA sequence: TGTGCCAGCAGGGAACCACCGGGTATACATGGCTACACCTTC.

This chain links TRBV3-1 with TRBJ1-5; unclear D gene. Germline V gene sequence: CDR1 LGHDT, CDR2 YNNKEL (reference sequence). The CDR3 loop spans 14 amino acids. V was cut by 4 bases and J by 2 bases, with 9 bases left in between. CDR3: CASSPRAGNQPQHF. The CDR3 nucleotides read TGTGCCAGCAGCCCCCGGGCCGGCAATCAGCCCCAGCATTTT.

This clonotype was seen more than once but under ten times. The J gene is TRBJ2-3, the V gene TRBV29-1, with TRBD2 identical over 12 bases. V gave up 3 bases and J gave up 4 bases; unmatched junction bases: 11. The CDR3 has 17 residues. Germline V CDR1 and CDR2: SQVTM, ANQGSEA. The CDR3 coding sequence is TGCAGCGTTGAGACCGGCCTAGCGGGGGGGAGGGCAGATACGCAGTATTTT. Translating gives CSVETGLAGGRADTQYF.

This clonotype was counted only a few times. The V and J genes are TRBV28 and TRBJ2-2; 11 nucleotides match TRBD2. Germline V CDR1 and CDR2: MDHEN, SYDVKM. With V trimmed by 2 bases and J by 4 bases, 3 bases remained unmatched. The CDR3 consists of 16 residues. CDR3 DNA: TGTGCCAGCAGTTTACGACTAGCGGGGCGCACCGGGGAGCTGTTTTTT. It translates to CASSLRLAGRTGELFF.

This clonotype was counted a few times. The chain employs TRBV29-1 and TRBJ2-7, with D possibly matching TRBD1 (5 bases). The V gene lost 5 bases and the J gene lost 2 bases, with 10 bases spanning the gap. This CDR3 is 12 amino acids long. Germline V gene lookup returns CDR1 SQVTM and CDR2 ANQGSEA. The chain's CDR3 is CSVLDRTYEQYF. CDR3 in DNA: TGCAGCGTTTTAGACAGAACCTACGAGCAGTACTTC.

The chain joins TRBV4-1 to TRBJ2-7; D may be TRBD2 (6 bases). Germline assignment: CDR1 MGHRA and CDR2 YSYEKL. This CDR3 is 17 amino acids long. Trimming stripped 1 base from V and 0 bases from J, with 16 bases between. The CDR3 spells CASSQGMRAGSSYEQYF. The CDR3 DNA reads as TGCGCCAGCAGCCAAGGAATGCGGGCGGGGAGCTCCTACGAGCAGTACTTC.

This clonotype was counted a few times. The chain links TRBV9 to TRBJ2-7; D gene unclear. Per the germline V gene, CDR1 is SGDLS and CDR2 is YYNGEE. V lost 3 bases to trimming and J lost 2 bases, with 9 bases between them. The CDR3 consists of 13 residues. The CDR3 nucleotides read TGTGCCAGCAGCGGTCCAGGTACCTACGAGCAGTACTTC. Translated: CASSGPGTYEQYF.

This clonotype was seen once. V usage is TRBV27 and J usage is TRBJ2-3; 10 bases map to TRBD2. J gave up 4 bases and V 9 bases, and 4 bases lay outside the gene matches. CDR1 is MNHEY and CDR2 is SMNVEV in the germline V gene (reference sequence). The CDR3 totals 13 residues. This CDR3 is CASTSGAADTQYF. The CDR3 coding sequence is TGTGCCAGTACTAGCGGGGCGGCAGATACGCAGTATTTT.

On this clonotype itself: A much larger clone lies one base from this, so it may be a read error. This chain uses TRBV12-3 or TRBV12-4 with TRBJ1-4, with D unresolved. The CDR3 sequence is 14 residues long. V lost 3 bases to trimming and J lost 0 bases, with 5 bases between them. The CDR3 reads CASSFVATNEKLFF. CDR3 coding DNA: TGTGCCAGCAGTTTTGTTGCAACTAATGAAAAACTGTTTTTT.

This clonotype was found a few times. J is TRBJ1-2 and V is TRBV21-1; TRBD1, as called in the table, went unchecked against the DNA. TRBV21-1 is designated a pseudogene. This CDR3 region has 14 residues. CDR3 sequence reads: CANPGTGQFYGYTF. The CDR3 nucleotides read TGTGCCAACCCCGGGACAGGACAATTCTATGGCTACACCTTC.

The rearrangement joins TRBV10-3 to TRBJ2-1; the D gene is possibly TRBD1 (6 bases). V was cut by 5 bases and J by 1 base, with 15 bases left in between. The CDR3 spans 16 residues. Germline V gives CDR1 ENHRY, CDR2 SYGVKD. The CDR3 DNA is TGTGCCATCAGTACAGAAAGCCAGGGGTCCTACAATGAGCAGTTCTTC. It encodes CAISTESQGSYNEQFF.

This CDR3 reads CASSPTTGRGKETQYF. CDR3 DNA sequence: TGTGCCAGCAGCCCAACGACAGGGAGGGGGAAAGAGACCCAGTACTTC. The chain recombines TRBV12-3 or TRBV12-4 with TRBJ2-5; D is tentatively TRBD1 or TRBD2 (7 bases each). V lost 6 bases and J 3 bases, leaving 20 bases between the germline ends. The CDR3 runs 16 residues.

This chain links TRBV27 with TRBJ1-1, with 9 bases that match TRBD1. From germline, CDR1 is MNHEY and CDR2 SMNVEV (reference sequence). V dropped 2 bases and J dropped 7; count of bases not matched to a gene: 8. The CDR3 spans 15 residues. CDR3 loop: CASSLITGGSGEAFF. CDR3 DNA: TGTGCCAGCAGTTTAATCACAGGGGGCAGCGGTGAAGCTTTCTTT.

The chain has TRBV7-2 and TRBJ2-5; D not certain. The CDR3 length is 14 residues. Germline values: CDR1 SGHTA, CDR2 FQGNSA. V was clipped by 3 bases and J by 1 base, with 9 bases between them. The CDR3 DNA is TGTGCCAGCAGCTTTGTTTCATTCCAAGAGACCCAGTACTTC. As protein: CASSFVSFQETQYF.

This clonotype showed up just a few times. This chain connects TRBV9 to TRBJ1-4; 10 positions match TRBD1. CDR3 length: 15 amino acids. CDR1 is SGDLS, CDR2 YYNGEE, per germline. The junction had 7 bases not matched to a gene; V was cut back by 3 bases and J by 8 bases. The CDR3 nucleotides read TGTGCCAGCAGCGGGACCGGGACAGGGGTGGAAAAACTGTTTTTT. Translating gives CASSGTGTGVEKLFF. Supplemented by reference TRBV9 and TRBJ1-4, the full variable domain reads DSGVTQTPKHLITATGQRVTLRCSPRSGDLSVYWYQQSLDQGLQFLIQYYNGEERAKGNILERFSAQQFPDLHSELNLSSLELGDSALYFCASSGTGTGVEKLFFGSGTQLSVL.

This clonotype was observed a handful of times. V and J are TRBV7-9 and TRBJ2-1; 11 bases map to TRBD1. Germline-derived CDR1 and CDR2 are SEHNR and FQNEAQ (reference sequence). With 0 bases clipped from V and 6 bases from J, the junction kept 1 base outside the gene matches. There are 15 residues in the CDR3. DNA for the CDR3: TGTGCCAGCAGCTTAGCGGACAGGGGGCTCAATGAGCAGTTCTTC. Translation: CASSLADRGLNEQFF.